This T cell receptor (beta chain) was identified during a study of CD8 T cells in Susac syndrome. This clonotype was recorded only once. The RNA input was about 0.45 to 1 ug, and it was reverse transcribed with random hexamers. Across 54 Vbeta and 13 Jbeta, immunoSEQ multiplex PCR amplified TCR beta CDR3. TCRdb ran MiXCR on the immunoSEQ multiplex PCR reads and lists one entry per CDR3 protein. The sample includes roughly 200,000 distinct CDR3 sequences, 95% of them seen just once. High-throughput TCR beta sequencing covered peripheral CD8+ and CD4+ T cells. Negative magnetic isolation gave CD8+ and CD4+ cells; FACS enriched CD8+ TEMRA. The CDR3 contains 13 residues. Germline assignment: CDR1 MNHNY and CDR2 SVGAGI (reference sequence). V lost 6 bases and J lost 0, with 9 bases in between.

Source material: CD4+ T cells from PBMCs. The chain links TRBV6-6 to TRBJ2-7; D might be TRBD2 (5 bases). The receptor's source is a human donor with multiple sclerosis. The CDR3 DNA is TGTGCCAGCAGCAAGGAGGTCTCCTACGAGCAGTACTTC. It yields the protein CASSKEVSYEQYF.